This TCR beta chain was documented in a study of blood T cell repertoires in COVID-19. Overall study: Both acute and convalescent COVID-19 samples were obtained from the United States, Italy and Spain. In each case, the material was cDNA or gDNA derived from T cells, B-cell-depleted T cells, or PBMCs.

Per the original data handling: Reference gene primer amplification yielded estimated nucleated cell counts. TCRdb's table, derived via immunoSEQ multiplex PCR, lists solely in-frame clones and lacks some. D and trimming were read from the DNA, whereas the V and J calls and clone size are those reported in that table. In the table there are about 200,000 clones, around four fifths of which are singletons. The CDR3 consists of 14 residues. CDR1 SNHLY and CDR2 FYNNEI come from the germline V gene. Trimming removed 7 bases from V and 2 bases from J, with 12 bases in between. Seattle enrolled patients during active infection and tracked them longitudinally.

The gene calls are TRBV2 and TRBJ2-1, with a possible D match to TRBD1 (6 bases). Material: peripheral blood. The receptor was derived from a man in his fifties or sixties with COVID-19, enrolled during active disease. CDR3 sequence reads: CASNVGTTYNEQFF. CDR3 coding DNA: TGTGCCAGCAATGTCGGGACAACCTACAATGAGCAGTTCTTC.